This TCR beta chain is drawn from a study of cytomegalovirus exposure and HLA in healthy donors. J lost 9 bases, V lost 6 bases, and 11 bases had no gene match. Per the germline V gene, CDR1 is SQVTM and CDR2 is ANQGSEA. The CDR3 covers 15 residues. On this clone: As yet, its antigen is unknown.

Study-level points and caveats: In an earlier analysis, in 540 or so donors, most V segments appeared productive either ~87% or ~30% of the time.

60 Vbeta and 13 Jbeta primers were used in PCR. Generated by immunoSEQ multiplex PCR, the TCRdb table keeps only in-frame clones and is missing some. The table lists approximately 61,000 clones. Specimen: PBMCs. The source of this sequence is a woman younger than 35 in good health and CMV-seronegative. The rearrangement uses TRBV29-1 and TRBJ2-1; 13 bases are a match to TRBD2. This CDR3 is CSVLWTSGRSGEQFF. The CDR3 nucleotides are TGCAGCGTCCTATGGACTAGCGGGAGATCGGGTGAGCAGTTCTTC.